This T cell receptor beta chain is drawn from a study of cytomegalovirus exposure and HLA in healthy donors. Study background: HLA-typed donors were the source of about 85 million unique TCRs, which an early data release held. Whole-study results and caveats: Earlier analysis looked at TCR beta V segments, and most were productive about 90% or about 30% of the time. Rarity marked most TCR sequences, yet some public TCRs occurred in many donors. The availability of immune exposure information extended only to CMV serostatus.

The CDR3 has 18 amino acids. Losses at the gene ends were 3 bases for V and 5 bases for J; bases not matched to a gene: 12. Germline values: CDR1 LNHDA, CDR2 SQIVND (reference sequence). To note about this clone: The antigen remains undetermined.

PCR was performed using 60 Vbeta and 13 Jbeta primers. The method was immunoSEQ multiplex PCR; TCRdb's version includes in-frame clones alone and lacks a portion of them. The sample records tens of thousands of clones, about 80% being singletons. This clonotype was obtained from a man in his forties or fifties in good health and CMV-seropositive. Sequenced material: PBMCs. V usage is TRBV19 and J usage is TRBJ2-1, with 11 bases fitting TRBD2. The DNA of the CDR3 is TGTGCCAGTAGTATCGGGATAGCGGGAGGGCCTAAGAACAATGAGCAGTTCTTC. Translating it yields CASSIGIAGGPKNNEQFF.